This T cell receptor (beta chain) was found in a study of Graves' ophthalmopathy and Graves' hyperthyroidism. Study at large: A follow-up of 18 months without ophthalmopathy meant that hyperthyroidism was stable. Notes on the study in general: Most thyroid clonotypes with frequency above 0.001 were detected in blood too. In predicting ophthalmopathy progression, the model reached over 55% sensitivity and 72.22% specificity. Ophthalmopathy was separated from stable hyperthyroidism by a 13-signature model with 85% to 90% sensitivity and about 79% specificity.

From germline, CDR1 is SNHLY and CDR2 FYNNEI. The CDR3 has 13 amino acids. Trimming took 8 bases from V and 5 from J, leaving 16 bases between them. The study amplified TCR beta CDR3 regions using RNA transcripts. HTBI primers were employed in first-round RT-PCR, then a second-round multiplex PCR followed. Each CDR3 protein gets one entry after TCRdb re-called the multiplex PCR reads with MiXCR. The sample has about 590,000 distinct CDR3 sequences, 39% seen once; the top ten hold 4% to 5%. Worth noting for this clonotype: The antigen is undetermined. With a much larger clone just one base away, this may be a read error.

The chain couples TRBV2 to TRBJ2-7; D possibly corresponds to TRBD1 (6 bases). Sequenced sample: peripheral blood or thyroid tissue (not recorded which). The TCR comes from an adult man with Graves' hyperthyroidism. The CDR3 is CASGKPGVNEQYF. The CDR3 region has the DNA TGTGCCAGCGGCAAGCCAGGGGTAAACGAGCAGTACTTC.